The 10 T cell receptor beta chains below come from one sample, sequenced in a study of T cell repertoires in aging, cancer and after chemotherapy. Peripheral blood genomic DNA, not sorted cells or RNA, was the template. Multiplex touch-down PCR with TRB-A/B primers amplified rearranged V-D-J TRB sequences. TCRdb analysed the multiplex PCR reads with MiXCR anew, one entry per CDR3 protein. The table has 1,600 or so distinct CDR3 sequences, approximately 31% seen once. The sample taken for sequencing was blood. The receptors were gathered from a human donor with a solid tumor.

The chain employs TRBV20-1 and TRBJ1-2; D unresolved. CDR1 and CDR2 from the germline V gene are DFQATT and SNEGSKA (reference sequence). With 3 bases removed from V and 3 bases from J, the gap between germline ends came to 8 bases. The CDR3 has 12 residues. CDR3 DNA sequence: TGCAGTGCTAGCGGACTGGACTATGGCTACACCTTC. This codes for CSASGLDYGYTF.

The J gene is TRBJ2-7, the V gene TRBV5-6; D gene uncertain. The CDR3 covers 14 residues. V was pared by 1 base and J by 7 bases, with 15 bases between. The germline V gene encodes CDR1 SGHDT and CDR2 YYEEEE. CDR3 nucleotides: TGTGCCAGCAGCTTGATACTCCCCGGATGGGAGCAGTACTTC. Translation: CASSLILPGWEQYF.

This chain joins TRBV12-3 or TRBV12-4 and TRBJ1-2; D unclear. The CDR3 sequence is 13 residues long. Trimming took 5 bases from V and 8 from J, leaving 15 bases between them. In nucleotides, the CDR3 is TGTGCCAGCAGTAAAAAAGTCAGTAACGGCTACACCTTC. Its translation: CASSKKVSNGYTF.

The V and J genes are TRBV28 and TRBJ2-2; D unclear. The CDR3 consists of 12 residues. Between the trimmed V and J ends, which lost 4 bases and 11 bases, there was a span of 11 bases. Germline CDR1 MDHEN, CDR2 SYDVKM. The CDR3 region is CASSSSGRELFF. The CDR3 bases are TGTGCCAGCAGTTCTTCCGGCCGAGAGCTGTTTTTT.

The rearrangement joins TRBV20-1 to TRBJ1-1, with 11 bases that match TRBD1. The CDR3 has 15 residues. Germline CDR1 DFQATT, CDR2 SNEGSKA (reference sequence). Trimming took 0 bases from V and 5 from J; bases not matched to a gene: 5. The CDR3 sequence: CSARDPGQGGTEAFF. In DNA, the CDR3 is TGCAGTGCTAGAGATCCGGGACAGGGGGGGACTGAAGCTTTCTTT.

This chain uses TRBV7-2 with TRBJ2-3, with no clear D. The germline CDR1 and CDR2 sequences are SGHTA and FQGNSA. CDR3 length: 12 residues. Trimming shortened V by 6 bases and J by 13 bases, and 17 bases separated the two germline ends. The CDR3 sequence is CASSQDSPKKYF. CDR3 DNA sequence: TGTGCCAGCAGTCAAGACTCCCCTAAAAAGTATTTT. Based on the CDR3 plus reference TRBV7-2 and TRBJ2-3, the full variable domain is GAGVSQSPSNKVTEKGKDVELRCDPISGHTALYWYRQSLGQGLEFLIYFQGNSAPDKSGLPSDRFSAERTGGSVSTLTIQRTQQEDSAVYLCASSQDSPKKYFGPGTRLTVL.

The rearrangement joins TRBV19 to TRBJ1-5; D uncertain. The V gene's germline CDR1 is LNHDA and CDR2 SQIVND (reference sequence). The CDR3 sequence is 15 residues long. The ends were cut back, 2 bases at V and 0 bases at J, with 8 bases in the middle. CDR3 nucleotides: TGTGCCAGTAGTATAAGTTCTAATAGCAATCAGCCCCAGCATTTT. Protein: CASSISSNSNQPQHF.

To note about this clonotype: The junction shows a germline mismatch at one end, possibly a read error. The chain is built from TRBV12-3 or TRBV12-4 and TRBJ2-1; D is unclear. The CDR3 totals 12 residues. The DNA of the CDR3 is TGTGCCAGCAGTCCTTTAGGCAATAAGCAGTTCTTC. It specifies CASSPLGNKQFF.

This clonotype was recorded a few times. The CDR3 region is CASSRATGLNNEQFF. CDR3 coding DNA: TGTGCCAGCAGCCGGGCCACAGGGCTTAACAATGAGCAGTTCTTC. This rearrangement joins TRBV27 to TRBJ2-1; tentative D call: TRBD1 (6 bases). Trimming stripped 6 bases from V and 5 bases from J, with 17 bases between. Germline V gene lookup returns CDR1 MNHEY and CDR2 SMNVEV (reference sequence). The CDR3 is 15 amino acids.

This clonotype rates as medium-sized (0.01 to 0.1%). The chain recombines TRBV7-2 with TRBJ2-1; 9 bases fit TRBD1. CDR1 is SGHTA, CDR2 FQGNSA, per germline. There are 14 residues in the CDR3. The ends lost 5 bases at V and 7 bases at J; junction bases unmatched: 6. The CDR3 loop reads CASSRDRGRNEQFF. The CDR3 DNA is TGTGCCAGCAGCCGTGACAGGGGGAGAAATGAGCAGTTCTTC.